This entry features one T cell receptor (beta chain) sequence. Its antigen is as yet unknown. This sample was included in a study of T cell repertoires in cytomegalovirus infection. TCRdb reprocessed the reads with MiXCR, giving one entry per CDR3 protein. The table shows more than 400,000 distinct CDR3 sequences, with about 30% occurring only once. Findings of the study overall: The ex vivo response was dominated by HLA-C-restricted CMV-specific TCR beta clonotypes.

Sequenced: PBMCs. This receptor was obtained from a human donor in good health (CMV status not recorded). Some clones in this sample may be carry-over from other donors' samples.

The DNA for the CDR3 is TGTGCCAGCAGTGGAGGGAAGGAGTTCTTC. It specifies CASSGGKEFF. V gene TRBV2 combines with J gene TRBJ2-1; tentative D call: TRBD2 (5 bases). The CDR3 runs to 10 residues. V was cut by 4 bases and J by 14 bases, with 9 bases left in between. Looked up from germline, CDR1 is SNHLY and CDR2 is FYNNEI.